The 8 T cell receptor beta chains presented below share a single source sample, sequenced in a study of blood T cell repertoires in COVID-19. The table came from immunoSEQ multiplex PCR; TCRdb's copy has only in-frame clones and leaves some out. The data hold around 57,000 clones, with 88% observed a single time. Material: peripheral blood. Receptors originate from a woman at least 80 years old with active COVID-19.

This clone occurred a few times. The chain is built from TRBV3-1 (or the pseudogene TRBV3-2) and TRBJ2-5; 7 nucleotides match TRBD2. The V and J ends lost 4 bases and 2 bases, in that order; junction bases with no gene match: 10. Germline CDR1 and CDR2: LGHDT and YNNKEL (reference sequence). The CDR3 contains 16 residues. In DNA form, the CDR3 reads TGTGCCAGCAGCCGGGGTAGTTCAGCGGGGCAAGAGACCCAGTACTTC. Protein product: CASSRGSSAGQETQYF.

The chain combines TRBV5-1 with TRBJ2-1; 12 nucleotides match TRBD2. The CDR3 runs to 17 residues. Per the germline V gene, CDR1 is SGHRS and CDR2 is YFSETQ. V dropped 2 bases and J dropped 7; count of bases not matched to a gene: 10. CDR3 region: CASSFRSSGGAENEQFF. The CDR3 coding sequence is TGCGCCAGCAGCTTTCGTTCTAGCGGGGGGGCTGAGAATGAGCAGTTCTTC.

The chain carries TRBV4-3 and TRBJ1-4; 7 positions agree with TRBD1. Looked up from germline, CDR1 is LGHNA and CDR2 is YSLEER. V gave up 0 bases and J gave up 7 bases; unmatched junction bases: 5. The CDR3 contains 15 residues. In DNA form, the CDR3 reads TGCGCCAGCAGCCAAGAAGGAGGGGGCGGTGAAAAACTGTTTTTT. This sequence encodes CASSQEGGGGEKLFF.

The chain joins TRBV4-2 to TRBJ1-4; unclear D gene. V lost 0 bases and J lost 5, with 10 bases in between. The CDR3 has 15 amino acids. CDR1 and CDR2 from the germline V gene are LGHNA and YNFKEQ. The CDR3 reads CASSQDLRENEKLFF. CDR3 DNA: TGTGCCAGCAGCCAAGATCTGAGGGAGAATGAAAAACTGTTTTTT.

This clone was observed once. The chain combines TRBV4-2 with TRBJ2-4, with 8 bases that match TRBD1. The V and J ends lost 4 bases and 2 bases, in that order; junction bases with no gene match: 10. CDR3 length equals 17 residues. The germline V gene encodes CDR1 LGHNA and CDR2 YNFKEQ. The CDR3 region is CASSRIDRGDTKNIQYF. As DNA, the CDR3 is TGTGCCAGCAGCCGCATCGACAGGGGCGATACCAAAAACATTCAGTACTTC.

V is TRBV5-1 and J is TRBJ2-7; no definite D call. V lost 1 base, J lost 3 bases, and 8 bases lay in between. The germline CDR1 and CDR2 sequences are SGHRS and YFSETQ. The CDR3 extends over 13 amino acids. CDR3 coding DNA: TGCGCCAGCAGCTTGCCTGGAGTCTACGAGCAGTACTTC. Translation gives CASSLPGVYEQYF.

This chain joins TRBV7-9 and TRBJ1-4; D is unresolved. Germline V lookup: CDR1 SEHNR, CDR2 FQNEAQ (reference sequence). The ends were cut back, 5 bases at V and 2 bases at J, with 18 bases in the middle. The CDR3 runs to 17 residues. The CDR3 reads CASSPTFAVATNEKLFF. The CDR3 DNA sequence: TGTGCCAGCAGCCCGACCTTCGCGGTCGCGACTAATGAAAAACTGTTTTTT.

V is TRBV28 and J is TRBJ1-2; weak D call: TRBD1 (6 bases). Germline-derived CDR1 and CDR2 are MDHEN and SYDVKM. CDR3 length: 13 residues. V was shortened by 6 bases and J by 6 bases, with 14 bases between the two germline ends. In DNA, the CDR3 is TGTGCCAGCAGGCTACAGGGATGGGATGGCTACACCTTC. As protein: CASRLQGWDGYTF.